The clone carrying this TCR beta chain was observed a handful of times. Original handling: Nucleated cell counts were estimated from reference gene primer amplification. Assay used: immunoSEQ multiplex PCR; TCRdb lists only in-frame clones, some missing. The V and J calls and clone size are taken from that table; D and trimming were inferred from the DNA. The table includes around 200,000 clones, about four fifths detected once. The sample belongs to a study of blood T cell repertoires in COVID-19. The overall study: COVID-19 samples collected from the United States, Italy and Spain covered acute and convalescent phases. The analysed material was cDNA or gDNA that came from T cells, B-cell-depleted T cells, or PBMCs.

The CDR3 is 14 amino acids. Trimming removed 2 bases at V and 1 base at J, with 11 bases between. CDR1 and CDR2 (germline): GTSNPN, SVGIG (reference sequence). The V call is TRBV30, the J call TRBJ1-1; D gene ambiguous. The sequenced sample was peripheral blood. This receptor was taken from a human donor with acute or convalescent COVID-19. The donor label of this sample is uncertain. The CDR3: CAWSTRGGNTEAFF. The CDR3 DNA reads TGTGCCTGGAGTACCCGGGGAGGGAACACTGAAGCTTTCTTT.